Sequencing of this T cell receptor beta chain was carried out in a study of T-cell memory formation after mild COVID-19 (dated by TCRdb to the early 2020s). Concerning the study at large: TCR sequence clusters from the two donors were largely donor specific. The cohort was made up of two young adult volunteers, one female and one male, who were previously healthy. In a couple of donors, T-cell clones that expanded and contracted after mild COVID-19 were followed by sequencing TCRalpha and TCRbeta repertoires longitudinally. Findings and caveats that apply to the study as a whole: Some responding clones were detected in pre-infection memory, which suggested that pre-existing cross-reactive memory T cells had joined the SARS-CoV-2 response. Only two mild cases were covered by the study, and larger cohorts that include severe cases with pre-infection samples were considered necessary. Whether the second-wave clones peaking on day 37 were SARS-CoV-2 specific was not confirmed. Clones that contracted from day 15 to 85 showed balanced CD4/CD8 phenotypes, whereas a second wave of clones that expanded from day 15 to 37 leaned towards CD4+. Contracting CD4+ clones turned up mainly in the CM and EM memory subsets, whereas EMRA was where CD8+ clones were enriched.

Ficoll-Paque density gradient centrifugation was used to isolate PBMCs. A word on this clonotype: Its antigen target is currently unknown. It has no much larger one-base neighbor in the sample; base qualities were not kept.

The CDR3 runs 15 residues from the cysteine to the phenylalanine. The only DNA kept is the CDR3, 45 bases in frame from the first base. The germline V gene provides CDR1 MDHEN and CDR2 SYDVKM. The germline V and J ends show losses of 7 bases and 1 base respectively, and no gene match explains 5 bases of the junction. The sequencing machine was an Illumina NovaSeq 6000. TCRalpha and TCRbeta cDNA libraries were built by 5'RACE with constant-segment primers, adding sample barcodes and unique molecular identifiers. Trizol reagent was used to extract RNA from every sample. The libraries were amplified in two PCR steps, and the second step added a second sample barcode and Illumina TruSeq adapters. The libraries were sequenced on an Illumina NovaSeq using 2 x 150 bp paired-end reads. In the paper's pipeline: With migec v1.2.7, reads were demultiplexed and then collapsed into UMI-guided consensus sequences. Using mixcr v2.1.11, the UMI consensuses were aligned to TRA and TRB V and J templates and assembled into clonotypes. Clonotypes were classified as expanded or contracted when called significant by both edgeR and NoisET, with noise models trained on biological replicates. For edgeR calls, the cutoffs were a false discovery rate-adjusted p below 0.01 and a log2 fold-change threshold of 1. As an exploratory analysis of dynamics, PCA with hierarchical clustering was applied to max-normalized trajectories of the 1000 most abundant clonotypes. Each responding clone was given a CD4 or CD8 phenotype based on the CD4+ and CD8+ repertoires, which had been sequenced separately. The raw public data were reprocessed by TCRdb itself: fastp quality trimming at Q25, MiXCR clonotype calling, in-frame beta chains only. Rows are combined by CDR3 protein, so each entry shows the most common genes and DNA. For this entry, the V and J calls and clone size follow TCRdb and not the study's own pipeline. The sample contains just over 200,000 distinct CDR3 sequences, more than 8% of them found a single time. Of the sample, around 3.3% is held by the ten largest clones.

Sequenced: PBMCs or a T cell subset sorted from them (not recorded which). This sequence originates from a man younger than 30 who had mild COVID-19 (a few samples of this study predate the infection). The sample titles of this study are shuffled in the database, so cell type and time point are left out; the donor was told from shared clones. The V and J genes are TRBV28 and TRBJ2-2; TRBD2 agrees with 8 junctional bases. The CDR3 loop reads CASTSGGLNTGELFF. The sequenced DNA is TGTGCCAGCACCAGCGGGGGACTGAACACCGGGGAGCTGTTTTTT.